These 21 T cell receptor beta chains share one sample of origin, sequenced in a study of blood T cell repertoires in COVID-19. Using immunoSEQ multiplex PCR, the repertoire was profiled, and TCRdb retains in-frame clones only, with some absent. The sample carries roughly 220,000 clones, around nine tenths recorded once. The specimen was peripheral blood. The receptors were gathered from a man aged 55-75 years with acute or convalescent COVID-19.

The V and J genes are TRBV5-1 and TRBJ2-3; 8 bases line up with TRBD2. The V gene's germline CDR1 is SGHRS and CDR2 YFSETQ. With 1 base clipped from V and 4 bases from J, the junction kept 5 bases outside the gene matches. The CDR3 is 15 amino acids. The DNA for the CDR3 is TGCGCCAGCAGCTTGCTCGGGGGGGTGCCAGATACGCAGTATTTT. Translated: CASSLLGGVPDTQYF.

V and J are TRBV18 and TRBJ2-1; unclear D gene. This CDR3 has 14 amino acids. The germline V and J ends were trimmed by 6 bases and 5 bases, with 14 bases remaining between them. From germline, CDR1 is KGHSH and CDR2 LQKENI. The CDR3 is CASSAAQRNNEQFF. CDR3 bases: TGTGCCAGCTCTGCGGCGCAGAGAAACAATGAGCAGTTCTTC.

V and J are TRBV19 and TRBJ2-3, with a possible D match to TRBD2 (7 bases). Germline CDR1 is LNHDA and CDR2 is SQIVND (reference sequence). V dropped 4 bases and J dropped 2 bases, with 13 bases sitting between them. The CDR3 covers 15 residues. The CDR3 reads CASSNGGLNTDTQYF. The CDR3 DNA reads TGTGCCAGTAGTAACGGGGGGCTGAACACAGATACGCAGTATTTT.

CDR3 nucleotides: TGCGCCAGCAGCTTGGGGGACAGGAGCTCCTACGAGCAGTACTTC. Translated, it gives CASSLGDRSSYEQYF. This sequence joins TRBV5-1 and TRBJ2-7; 8 bases match TRBD1. Trimming removed 0 bases from V and 0 bases from J; junction bases left unmatched: 2. The CDR3 sequence is 15 residues long. In germline, CDR1 is SGHRS, CDR2 YFSETQ.

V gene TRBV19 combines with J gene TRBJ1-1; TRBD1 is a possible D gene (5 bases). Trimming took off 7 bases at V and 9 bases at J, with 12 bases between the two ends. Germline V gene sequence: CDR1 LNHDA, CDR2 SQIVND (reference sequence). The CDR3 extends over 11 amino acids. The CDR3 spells CASIHQGKAFF. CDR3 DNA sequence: TGTGCCAGTATTCACCAGGGTAAAGCTTTCTTT. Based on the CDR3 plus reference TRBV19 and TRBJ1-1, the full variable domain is DGGITQSPKYLFRKEGQNVTLSCEQNLNHDAMYWYRQDPGQGLRLIYYSQIVNDFQKGDIAEGYSVSREKKESFPLTVTSAQKNPTAFYLCASIHQGKAFFGQGTRLTVV.

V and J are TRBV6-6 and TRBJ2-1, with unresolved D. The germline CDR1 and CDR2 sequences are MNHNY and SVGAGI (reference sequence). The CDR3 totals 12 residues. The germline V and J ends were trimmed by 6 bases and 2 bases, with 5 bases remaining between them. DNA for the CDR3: TGTGCCAGCAGCTCCGCCTACAATGAGCAGTTCTTC. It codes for CASSSAYNEQFF.

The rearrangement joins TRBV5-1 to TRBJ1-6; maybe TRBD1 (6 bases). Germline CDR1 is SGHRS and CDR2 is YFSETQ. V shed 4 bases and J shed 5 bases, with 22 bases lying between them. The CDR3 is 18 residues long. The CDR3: CASSRWSGTRVNNSPLHF. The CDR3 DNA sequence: TGCGCCAGCAGCCGGTGGTCAGGGACAAGGGTCAATAATTCACCCCTCCACTTT.

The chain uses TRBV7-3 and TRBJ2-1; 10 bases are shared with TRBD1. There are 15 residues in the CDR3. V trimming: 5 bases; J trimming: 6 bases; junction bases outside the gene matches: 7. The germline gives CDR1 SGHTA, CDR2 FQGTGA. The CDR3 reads CASSPPGQGPNEQFF. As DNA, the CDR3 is TGTGCCAGCAGCCCACCGGGACAGGGGCCCAATGAGCAGTTCTTC.

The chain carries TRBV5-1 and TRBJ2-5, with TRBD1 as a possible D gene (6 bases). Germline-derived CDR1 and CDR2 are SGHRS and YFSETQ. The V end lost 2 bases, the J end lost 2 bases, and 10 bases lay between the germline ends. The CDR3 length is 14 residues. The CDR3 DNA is TGCGCCAGCAGCTTTCGGGACACACAAGAGACCCAGTACTTC. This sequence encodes CASSFRDTQETQYF. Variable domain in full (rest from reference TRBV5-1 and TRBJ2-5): KAGVTQTPRYLIKTRGQQVTLSCSPISGHRSVSWYQQTPGQGLQFLFEYFSETQRNKGNFPGRFSGRQFSNSRSEMNVSTLELGDSALYLCASSFRDTQETQYFGPGTRLLVL.

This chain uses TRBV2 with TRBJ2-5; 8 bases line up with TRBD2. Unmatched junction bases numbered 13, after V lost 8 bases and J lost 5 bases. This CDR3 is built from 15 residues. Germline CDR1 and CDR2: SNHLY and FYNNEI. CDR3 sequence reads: CASHLEAGAGETQYF. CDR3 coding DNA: TGTGCCAGCCACCTGGAAGCGGGGGCGGGGGAGACCCAGTACTTC.

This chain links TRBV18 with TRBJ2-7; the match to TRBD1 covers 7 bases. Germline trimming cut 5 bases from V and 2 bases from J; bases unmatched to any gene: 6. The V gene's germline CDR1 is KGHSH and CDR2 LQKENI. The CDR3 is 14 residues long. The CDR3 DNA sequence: TGTGCCAGCTCATCCGGACAGGTTCCCTACGAGCAGTACTTC. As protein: CASSSGQVPYEQYF.

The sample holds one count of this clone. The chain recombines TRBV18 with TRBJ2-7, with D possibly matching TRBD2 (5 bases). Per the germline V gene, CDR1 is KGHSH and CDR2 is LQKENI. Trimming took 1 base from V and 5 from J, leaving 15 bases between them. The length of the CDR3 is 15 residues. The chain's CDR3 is CASSPLRGPKDEQYF. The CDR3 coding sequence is TGTGCCAGCTCACCACTCCGGGGTCCTAAGGACGAGCAGTACTTC.

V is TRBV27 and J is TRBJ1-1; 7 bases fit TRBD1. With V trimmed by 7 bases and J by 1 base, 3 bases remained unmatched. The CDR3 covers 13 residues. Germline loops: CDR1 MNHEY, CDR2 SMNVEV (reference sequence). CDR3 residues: CASTRQGNTEAFF. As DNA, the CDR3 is TGTGCCAGCACCCGACAGGGGAACACTGAAGCTTTCTTT.

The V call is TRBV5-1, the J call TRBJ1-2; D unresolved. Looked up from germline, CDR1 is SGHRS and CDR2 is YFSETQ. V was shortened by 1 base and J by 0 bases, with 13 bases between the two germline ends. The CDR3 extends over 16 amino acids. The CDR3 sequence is CASSLTHSLTNYGYTF. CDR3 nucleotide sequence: TGCGCCAGCAGCTTGACCCACAGCCTCACTAACTATGGCTACACCTTC.

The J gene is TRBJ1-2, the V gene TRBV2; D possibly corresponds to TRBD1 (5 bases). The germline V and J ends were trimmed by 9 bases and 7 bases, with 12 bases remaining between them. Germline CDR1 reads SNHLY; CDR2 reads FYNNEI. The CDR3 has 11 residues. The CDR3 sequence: CASGAGGGYTF. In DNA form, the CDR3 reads TGTGCCAGTGGCGCCGGGGGTGGCTACACCTTC.

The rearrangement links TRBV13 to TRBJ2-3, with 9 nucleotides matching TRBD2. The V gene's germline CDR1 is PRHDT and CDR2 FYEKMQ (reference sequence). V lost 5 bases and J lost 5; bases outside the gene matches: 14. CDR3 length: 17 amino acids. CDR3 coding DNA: TGTGCCAGCAGCCACCCCTCGAGCGGGGGGTTTGTAGATACGCAGTATTTT. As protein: CASSHPSSGGFVDTQYF.

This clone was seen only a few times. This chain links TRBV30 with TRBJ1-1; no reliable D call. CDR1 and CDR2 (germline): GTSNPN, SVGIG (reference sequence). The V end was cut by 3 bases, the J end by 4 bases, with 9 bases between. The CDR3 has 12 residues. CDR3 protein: CAWSSSRTEAFF. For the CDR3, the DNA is TGTGCCTGGAGCTCGTCGCGCACTGAAGCTTTCTTT.

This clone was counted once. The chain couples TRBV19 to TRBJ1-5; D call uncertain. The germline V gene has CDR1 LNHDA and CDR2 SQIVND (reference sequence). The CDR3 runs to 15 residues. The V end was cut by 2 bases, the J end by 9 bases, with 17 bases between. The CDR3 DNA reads TGTGCCAGTAGTATATTAGAGACCGGCGAGGGGCCCCAGCATTTT. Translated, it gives CASSILETGEGPQHF.

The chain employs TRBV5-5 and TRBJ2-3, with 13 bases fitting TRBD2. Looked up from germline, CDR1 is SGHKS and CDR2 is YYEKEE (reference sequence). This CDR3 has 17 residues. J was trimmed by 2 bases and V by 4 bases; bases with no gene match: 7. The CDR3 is CASSVPGLAGHTDTQYF. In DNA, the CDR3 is TGTGCCAGCAGCGTACCGGGACTAGCGGGGCACACAGATACGCAGTATTTT.

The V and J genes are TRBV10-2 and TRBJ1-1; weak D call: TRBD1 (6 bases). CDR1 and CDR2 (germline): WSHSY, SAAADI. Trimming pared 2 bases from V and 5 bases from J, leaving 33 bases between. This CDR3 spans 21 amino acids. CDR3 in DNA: TGCGCCAGCAGTGAGAGATTTAGGGGGGGCGCACCGTCTGGTTTGGTAACTGAAGCTTTCTTT. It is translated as CASSERFRGGAPSGLVTEAFF.

CDR3 coding DNA: TGTGCCAGCTCACCAGGGCAACAGAACACTGAAGCTTTCTTT. It translates to CASSPGQQNTEAFF. This chain links TRBV18 with TRBJ1-1; D uncertain. Trimming took 2 bases from V and 1 from J, leaving 8 bases between them. The CDR3 has 14 amino acids. CDR1 is KGHSH and CDR2 is LQKENI in the germline V gene.